Below are 9 T cell receptor beta chains sequenced from a single sample in a study of blood T cell repertoires in COVID-19. TCRdb's table, derived via immunoSEQ multiplex PCR, lists solely in-frame clones and lacks some. The sample contains 150,000 or so clones, 70% to 90% of which appear only once. The sequenced material came from peripheral blood. The receptors stem from a woman in her sixties with COVID-19, enrolled during active disease.

This clone was seen only once. The V call is TRBV7-9, the J call TRBJ1-2; D is perhaps TRBD1 (6 bases). Germline V CDR1 and CDR2: SEHNR, FQNEAQ (reference sequence). The CDR3 spans 15 residues. V was pared by 5 bases and J by 6 bases, with 19 bases between. DNA for the CDR3: TGTGCCAGCAGCCTCGACGGGGGGGGCCGCGATGGCTACACCTTC. Its protein is CASSLDGGGRDGYTF.

This chain connects TRBV27 to TRBJ1-2, with 9 bases aligning to TRBD1. V shed 5 bases and J 0 bases; nucleotides not matched to a gene: 25. In germline, CDR1 is MNHEY, CDR2 SMNVEV (reference sequence). The CDR3 consists of 22 residues. CDR3 sequence: CASSPSPTGGKRNQFANYGYTF. CDR3 sequence (DNA): TGTGCCAGCAGTCCAAGCCCGACAGGGGGTAAAAGAAACCAATTTGCTAACTATGGCTACACCTTC.

The rearrangement uses TRBV27 and TRBJ2-7; 12 nucleotides agree with TRBD1. This CDR3 spans 16 amino acids. Trimming removed 5 bases from V and 5 bases from J; junction bases left unmatched: 10. Germline loops: CDR1 MNHEY, CDR2 SMNVEV (reference sequence). In DNA form, the CDR3 reads TGTGCCAGCAGTACCTATCCGGGACAGGGGGCGGACGAGCAGTACTTC. Protein product: CASSTYPGQGADEQYF.

V gene TRBV11-3 combines with J gene TRBJ2-2, with 7 positions matching TRBD1. The CDR3 sequence is 15 residues long. Germline loops: CDR1 SGHNT, CDR2 YENEEA. With 5 bases clipped from V and 4 bases from J, the junction kept 7 bases outside the gene matches. The CDR3 DNA sequence: TGTGCCAGCAGCGGGGACAGCTTCTTCACCGGGGAGCTGTTTTTT. Translation gives CASSGDSFFTGELFF.

The rearrangement links TRBV29-1 to TRBJ1-1; 9 bases are a match to TRBD1. The CDR3 is 14 amino acids. Germline trimming cut 3 bases from V and 5 bases from J; bases unmatched to any gene: 7. Germline-derived CDR1 and CDR2 are SQVTM and ANQGSEA. CDR3 DNA sequence: TGCAGCGTTGAGGTCACAGGGGGCTCGACTGAAGCTTTCTTT. Residues: CSVEVTGGSTEAFF.

This clone came up once. The chain couples TRBV9 to TRBJ1-4, with 10 bases identical to TRBD1. Looked up from germline, CDR1 is SGDLS and CDR2 is YYNGEE. Trimming at V came to 3 bases and at J to 7 bases, leaving 9 bases not matched to a gene. The CDR3 has 16 residues. This CDR3 is CASSAGQGKLGEKLFF. CDR3 coding DNA: TGTGCCAGCAGCGCGGGACAGGGGAAGTTGGGTGAAAAACTGTTTTTT.

This chain joins TRBV5-4 and TRBJ2-5; TRBD2 might be the D (6 bases). The CDR3 runs to 14 residues. CDR1 SGHNT and CDR2 YYREEE come from the germline V gene (reference sequence). Trimming removed 3 bases from V and 5 bases from J, with 14 bases in between. The CDR3 bases are TGTGCCAGCAGCTACCGTGGGGGGAGCGAGACCCAGTACTTC. It encodes CASSYRGGSETQYF.

The rearrangement uses TRBV3-1 (or the pseudogene TRBV3-2) and TRBJ1-1; 7 bases are shared with TRBD1. Trimming cost V 1 base and J 4 bases; bases outside gene matches: 6. The CDR3 has 15 amino acids. In germline, CDR1 is LGHDT, CDR2 YNNKEL (reference sequence). CDR3 bases: TGTGCCAGCAGCCAAGCCCTCCACAGGGGCACTGAAGCTTTCTTT. Protein sequence: CASSQALHRGTEAFF.

V and J are TRBV6-5 and TRBJ1-1, with D hard to call. Trimming shortened V by 1 base and J by 8 bases, and 11 bases separated the two germline ends. The length of the CDR3 is 13 residues. Germline-derived CDR1 and CDR2 are MNHEY and SVGAGI. CDR3 residues: CASSYFTEGEAFF. In nucleotides, the CDR3 is TGTGCCAGCAGTTACTTCACGGAGGGAGAAGCTTTCTTT.